The clone carrying this T cell receptor (beta chain) was seen more than once but under ten times. V lost 5 bases to trimming and J lost 6 bases; unmatched junction nucleotides: 15. CDR1 is SGHTA, CDR2 FQGTGA, per germline. This CDR3 spans 16 amino acids. This sample was included in a study of blood T cell repertoires in COVID-19. The overall study: The United States, Italy and Spain provided the acute and convalescent COVID-19 samples. Sources were T cells, B-cell-depleted T cells, or PBMCs; the material itself was cDNA or gDNA.

Original handling: By means of reference gene primer amplification, nucleated cell counts were estimated. Some clones are missing from TCRdb's copy, which holds only in-frame ones; the method was immunoSEQ multiplex PCR. That table furnishes V, J and clone size, whereas the DNA furnished D and trimming. Of over 100,000 clones detected, around 88% appear once; the ten largest clones hold 10%. The specimen sequenced was peripheral blood. The sequence was obtained from a man aged 45-60 years with acute or convalescent COVID-19. V and J are TRBV7-3 and TRBJ1-2, with 7 bases that match TRBD1. CDR3 sequence reads: CASSPSFTGDGNGYTF. DNA for the CDR3: TGTGCCAGCAGCCCAAGCTTCACAGGGGATGGAAATGGCTACACCTTC.